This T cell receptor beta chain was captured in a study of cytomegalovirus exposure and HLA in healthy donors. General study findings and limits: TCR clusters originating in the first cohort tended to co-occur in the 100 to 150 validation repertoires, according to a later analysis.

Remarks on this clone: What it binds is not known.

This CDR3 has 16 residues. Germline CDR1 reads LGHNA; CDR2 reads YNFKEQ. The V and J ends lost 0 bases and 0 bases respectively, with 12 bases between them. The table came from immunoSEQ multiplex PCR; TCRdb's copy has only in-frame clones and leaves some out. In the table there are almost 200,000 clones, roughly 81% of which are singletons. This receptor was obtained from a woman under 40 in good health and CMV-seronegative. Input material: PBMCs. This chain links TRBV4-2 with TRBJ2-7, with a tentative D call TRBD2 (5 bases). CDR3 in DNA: TGTGCCAGCAGCCAAGAGTGGACGGGGAGCTCCTACGAGCAGTACTTC. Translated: CASSQEWTGSSYEQYF.